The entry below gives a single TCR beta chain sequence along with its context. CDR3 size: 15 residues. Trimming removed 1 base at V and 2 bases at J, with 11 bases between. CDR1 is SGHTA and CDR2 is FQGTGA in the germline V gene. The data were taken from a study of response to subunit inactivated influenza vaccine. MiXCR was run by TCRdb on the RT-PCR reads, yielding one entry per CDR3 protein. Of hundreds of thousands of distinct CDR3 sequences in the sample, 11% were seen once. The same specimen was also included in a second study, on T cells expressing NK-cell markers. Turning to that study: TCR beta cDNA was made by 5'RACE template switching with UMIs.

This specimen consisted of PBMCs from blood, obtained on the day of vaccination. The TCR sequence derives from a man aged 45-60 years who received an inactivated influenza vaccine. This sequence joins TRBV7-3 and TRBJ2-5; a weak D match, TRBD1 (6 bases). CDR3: CASSLNRGSQETQYF. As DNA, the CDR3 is TGTGCCAGCAGCTTAAATAGGGGGAGTCAAGAGACCCAGTACTTC.